Listed here is a single TCR beta chain. Its antigen remains unknown. As for time point: week 23, last vaccination. In the vaccine, a single dose held 300 ug of the mutant IDH1 20-mer peptide, along with topical imiquimod. The table came from immunoSEQ multiplex PCR; TCRdb's copy has only in-frame clones and leaves some out. This repertoire shows around 28,000 clones, roughly 85% found once; its top ten account for around a sixth. This entry belongs to a study of a mutant IDH1 vaccine in newly diagnosed glioma. The CDR3 covers 13 residues. J gave up 4 bases and V 2 bases, and 1 base lay outside the gene matches. Germline lookup yields CDR1 SGHRS and CDR2 YFSETQ.

The origin of this receptor is a woman under 40 with glioma. The chain recombines TRBV5-1 with TRBJ2-5, with 8 bases aligning to TRBD1. Specimen: PBMCs, collected from a glioma patient whose treatment included an IDH1 peptide vaccine. In nucleotides, the CDR3 is TGCGCCAGCAGCTTCGGACAGGGAGAGACCCAGTACTTC. Protein sequence: CASSFGQGETQYF.